Reported below is one T cell receptor (beta chain). Sequencing was performed with immunoSEQ multiplex PCR; in TCRdb, only in-frame clones are kept and a portion is missing. The table shows around 310,000 clones, with around four fifths occurring only once. Looked up from germline, CDR1 is SGHAT and CDR2 is FQNNGV. This CDR3 region has 15 residues. V shed 9 bases and J 4 bases; nucleotides not matched to a gene: 12. This sample was included in a study of cytotoxic CD8 clonotypes in ibrutinib-treated CLL. This material consisted of PBMCs, taken before ibrutinib treatment. J is TRBJ2-1 and V is TRBV11-2; 7 bases agree with TRBD1. The receptor's source is a human donor with chronic lymphocytic leukemia. The CDR3 coding sequence is TGTGCCAGTCTACAGGGGAGAGATAGGTACAATGAGCAGTTCTTC. Translating gives CASLQGRDRYNEQFF.